The following is a T cell receptor (beta chain) sequence with its context. With a J-beta primer mix and a sample-barcoded 5' primer, a second PCR ran 7 to 11 cycles. TCRdb analysed the 5' RACE reads with MiXCR anew, one entry per CDR3 protein. The sample shows about 620,000 distinct CDR3 sequences, approximately 52% of them seen only once. CDR1 and CDR2 from the germline V gene are MNHEY and SMNVEV (reference sequence). This CDR3 contains 15 residues. Trimming took 6 bases from V and 9 from J; bases not matched to a gene: 11. This record comes from a study of blood T cells in healthy people across ages.

The specimen sequenced was blood. This sequence joins TRBV27 and TRBJ1-6; TRBD1 matches at 7 bases. The sequence came from a woman older than 75 in good health. The CDR3 is CASSLSTGSSSPLHF. The CDR3 nucleotides read TGTGCCAGCAGCCTATCGACAGGGAGTAGTTCACCCCTCCACTTT.